This record concerns one T cell receptor (beta chain) sequence. Profiled with immunoSEQ multiplex PCR; TCRdb holds only in-frame clones, not every one. The sample consists of 85,000 to 110,000 clones, roughly 79% of them appearing once. V was pared by 0 bases and J by 0 bases, with 8 bases of the junction left unmatched. Germline CDR1 ENHRY, CDR2 SYGVKD. There are 18 residues in the CDR3. The entry originates in a study of glioma-infiltrating T cells after dendritic cell vaccination. Sequences were derived from blood, sampled before dendritic cell vaccination. The TCR comes from a human donor with glioblastoma. This rearrangement joins TRBV10-3 to TRBJ2-4; TRBD2 agrees at 7 bases. The CDR3, as DNA: TGTGCCATCAGTGAGTCGGTGGTAGCGGGCCTAGCCAAAAACATTCAGTACTTC. It codes for CAISESVVAGLAKNIQYF.